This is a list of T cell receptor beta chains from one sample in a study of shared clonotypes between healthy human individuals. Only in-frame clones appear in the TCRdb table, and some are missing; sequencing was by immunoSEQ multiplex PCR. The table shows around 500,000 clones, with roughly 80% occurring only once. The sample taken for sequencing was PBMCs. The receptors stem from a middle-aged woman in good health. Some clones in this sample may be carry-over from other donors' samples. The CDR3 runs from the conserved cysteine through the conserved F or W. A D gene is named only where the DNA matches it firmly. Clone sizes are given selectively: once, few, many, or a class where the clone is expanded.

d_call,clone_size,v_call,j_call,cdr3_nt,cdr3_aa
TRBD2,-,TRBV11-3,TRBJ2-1,TGTGCCAGCAGCCCTGGACTAGCGGGAGGGAATGAGCAGTTCTTC,CASSPGLAGGNEQFF
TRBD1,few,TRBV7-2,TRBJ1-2,TGTGCCAGCAGCACCAACAGGGGTGGGTGGATCGGCGCCTATGGCTACACCTTC,CASSTNRGGWIGAYGYTF
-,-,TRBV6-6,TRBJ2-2,TGTGCCAGCAGTTACTATCGGGACGCCGGGGAGCTGTTTTTT,CASSYYRDAGELFF
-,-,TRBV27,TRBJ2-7,TGTGCCAGCACCAGTTCGCCCCCCCGGGCTCGAAGCTCCTACGAGCAGTACTTC,CASTSSPPRARSSYEQYF
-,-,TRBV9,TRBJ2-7,TGTGCCAGCAGCGAGGGACAGCTGGAGGGCGAGCAGTACTTC,CASSEGQLEGEQYF
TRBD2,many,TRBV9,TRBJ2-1,TGTGCCAGCAGCGGGCTAGAAACTTATTCCGGGACTAGCGGAGAGCAGTTCTTC,CASSGLETYSGTSGEQFF
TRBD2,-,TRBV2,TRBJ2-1,TGTGCCAGCCGGCTAGCGGGAGGGCAGTTCTTC,CASRLAGGQFF
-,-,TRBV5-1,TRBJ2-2,TGCGCCAGCAGCTTGGAAGGTCTTTCCCCCGCCGGGGAGCTGTTTTTT,CASSLEGLSPAGELFF
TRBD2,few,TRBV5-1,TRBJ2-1,TGCGCCAGCAGCTTGGTTGCGGGAGCCTACAATGAGCAGTTCTTC,CASSLVAGAYNEQFF
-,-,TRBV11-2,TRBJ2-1,TGTGCCAGCAGCTTAAGAGGTTCCGGGCAGTACAATGAGCAGTTCTTC,CASSLRGSGQYNEQFF
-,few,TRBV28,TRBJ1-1,TGTGCCGTTTGGGGATCGTTCACTGAAGCTTTCTTT,CAVWGSFTEAFF
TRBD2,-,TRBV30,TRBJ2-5,TGTGCCTGGAACCCGTCGGGAGGGGATCAAGAGACCCAGTACTTC,CAWNPSGGDQETQYF
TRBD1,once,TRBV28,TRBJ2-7,TGTGCCAGCAGTTCCCCGGGACAGGGGACGGGGGAGCAGTACTTC,CASSSPGQGTGEQYF
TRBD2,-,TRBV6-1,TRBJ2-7,TGTGCCAGCAGTGGCGGACTAGCGAGTACCTACGAGCAGTACTTC,CASSGGLASTYEQYF
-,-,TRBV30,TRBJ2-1,TGTGCCTGGAGTGGCTCCAGCAATGAGCAGTTCTTC,CAWSGSSNEQFF
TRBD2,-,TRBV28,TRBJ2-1,TGTGCCAGCAGTGCAAGCGGGAGGGCCAACAATGAGCAGTTCTTC,CASSASGRANNEQFF
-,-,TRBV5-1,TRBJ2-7,TGCGCCAGCAGCTTGGAGGTCACCTACTCCTACGAGCAGTACTTC,CASSLEVTYSYEQYF
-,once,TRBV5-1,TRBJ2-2,TGCGCCAGCAGCCGATTCCTAGGAAGGAACACCGGGGAGCTGTTTTTT,CASSRFLGRNTGELFF
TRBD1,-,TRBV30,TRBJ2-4,TGTGCCTGGAGTCCAGCCGGACAGGGTTATGCCAAAAACATTCAGTACTTC,CAWSPAGQGYAKNIQYF
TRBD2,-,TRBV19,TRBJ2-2,TGTGCCAGTGGGGGTGGTAGCGGGAGTCTCGGCACCGGGGAGCTGTTTTTT,CASGGGSGSLGTGELFF
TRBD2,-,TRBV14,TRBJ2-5,TGTGCCAGCAGCCGATCGGGGACTACCTCTGCGGAGACCCAGTACTTC,CASSRSGTTSAETQYF
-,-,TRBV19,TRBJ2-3,TGTGCCAGTAATCGGGGGACTAGCACAGATACGCAGTATTTT,CASNRGTSTDTQYF
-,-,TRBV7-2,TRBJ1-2,TGTGCCAGCACCGAAGACCCTCTGGGGGGCTGCACATTC,CASTEDPLGGCTF
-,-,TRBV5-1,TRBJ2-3,TGCGCCAGCAGCTTGGCCGCCGGGGGTATCAACACAGATACGCAGTATTTT,CASSLAAGGINTDTQYF
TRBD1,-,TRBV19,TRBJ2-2,TGTGCCAGTAGTCCCCTACAGGGGGCTTTCGGGGAGCTGTTTTTT,CASSPLQGAFGELFF
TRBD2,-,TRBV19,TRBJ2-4,TGTGCCAGTAGTATAGATAGGAGAAGCGGGAGGGACGGCATTCAGTACTTC,CASSIDRRSGRDGIQYF
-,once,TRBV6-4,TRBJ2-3,TGTGCCAGCAGCCGACAGGTTGGGACAGATACGCAGTATTTT,CASSRQVGTDTQYF
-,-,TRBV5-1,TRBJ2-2,TGCGCCAGCAGCTTGGAAATCGGAAACACCGGGGAGCTGTTTTTT,CASSLEIGNTGELFF